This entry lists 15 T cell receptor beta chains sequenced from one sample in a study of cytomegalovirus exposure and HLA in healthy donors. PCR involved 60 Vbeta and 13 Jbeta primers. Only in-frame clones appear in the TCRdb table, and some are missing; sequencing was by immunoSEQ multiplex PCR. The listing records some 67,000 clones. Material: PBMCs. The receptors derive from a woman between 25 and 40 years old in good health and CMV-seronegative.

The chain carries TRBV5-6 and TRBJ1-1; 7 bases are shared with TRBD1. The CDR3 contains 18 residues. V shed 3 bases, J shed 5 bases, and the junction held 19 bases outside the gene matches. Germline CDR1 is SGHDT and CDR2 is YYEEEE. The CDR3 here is CASSWRMTGNYRRTEAFF. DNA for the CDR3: TGTGCCAGCAGCTGGAGAATGACAGGGAACTACCGACGAACTGAAGCTTTCTTT.

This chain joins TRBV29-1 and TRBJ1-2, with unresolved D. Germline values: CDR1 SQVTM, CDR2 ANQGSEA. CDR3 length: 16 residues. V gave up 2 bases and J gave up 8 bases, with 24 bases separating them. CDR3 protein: CSVESRWNYHGMGYTF. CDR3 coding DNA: TGCAGCGTTGAATCCCGGTGGAACTACCATGGTATGGGCTACACCTTC.

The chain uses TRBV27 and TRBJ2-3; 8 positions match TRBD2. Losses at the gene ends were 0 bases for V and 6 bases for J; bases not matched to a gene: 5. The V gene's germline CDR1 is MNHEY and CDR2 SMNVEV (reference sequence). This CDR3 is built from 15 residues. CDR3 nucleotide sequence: TGTGCCAGCAGTTTATCGTCGGGGGGGCGGGATACGCAGTATTTT. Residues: CASSLSSGGRDTQYF.

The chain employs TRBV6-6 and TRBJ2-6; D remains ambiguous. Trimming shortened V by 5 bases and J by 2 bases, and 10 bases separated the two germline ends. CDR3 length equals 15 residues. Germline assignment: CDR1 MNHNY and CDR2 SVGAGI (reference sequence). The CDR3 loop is CASSPWATGANVLTF. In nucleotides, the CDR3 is TGTGCCAGCAGTCCGTGGGCGACTGGGGCCAACGTCCTGACTTTC.

CDR3 protein: CASSEPSTGTDTQYF. DNA of the CDR3: TGCGCCAGCAGTGAGCCTTCGACAGGCACAGATACGCAGTATTTT. V and J are TRBV10-1 and TRBJ2-3; TRBD1 might be the D (5 bases). The CDR3 has 15 amino acids. The germline V and J ends were trimmed by 2 bases and 1 base, with 10 bases remaining between them. Germline CDR1 reads WNHNN; CDR2 reads SYGVQD (reference sequence).

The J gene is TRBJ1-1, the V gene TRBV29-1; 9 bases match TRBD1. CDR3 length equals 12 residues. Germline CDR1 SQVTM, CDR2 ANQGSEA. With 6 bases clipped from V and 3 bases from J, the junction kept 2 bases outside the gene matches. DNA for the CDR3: TGCAGCGTGGGACAGGGCGACACTGAAGCTTTCTTT. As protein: CSVGQGDTEAFF.

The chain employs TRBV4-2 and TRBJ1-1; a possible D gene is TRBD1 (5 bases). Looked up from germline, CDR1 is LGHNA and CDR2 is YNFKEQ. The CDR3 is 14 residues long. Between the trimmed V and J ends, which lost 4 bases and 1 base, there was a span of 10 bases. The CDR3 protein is CASSLTASNTEAFF. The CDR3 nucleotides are TGTGCCAGCAGCCTGACAGCTTCGAACACTGAAGCTTTCTTT.

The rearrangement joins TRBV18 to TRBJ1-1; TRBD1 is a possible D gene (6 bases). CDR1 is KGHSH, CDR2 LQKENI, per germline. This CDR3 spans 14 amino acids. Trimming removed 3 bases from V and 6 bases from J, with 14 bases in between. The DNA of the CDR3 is TGTGCCAGCTCACCTTGGGAGGGGGACCCTGAAGCTTTCTTT. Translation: CASSPWEGDPEAFF.

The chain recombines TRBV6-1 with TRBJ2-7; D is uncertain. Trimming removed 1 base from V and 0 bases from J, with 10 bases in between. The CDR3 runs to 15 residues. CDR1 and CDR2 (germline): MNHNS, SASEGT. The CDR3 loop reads CASSEGPESSYEQYF. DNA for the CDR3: TGTGCCAGCAGTGAAGGCCCGGAGAGCTCCTACGAGCAGTACTTC.

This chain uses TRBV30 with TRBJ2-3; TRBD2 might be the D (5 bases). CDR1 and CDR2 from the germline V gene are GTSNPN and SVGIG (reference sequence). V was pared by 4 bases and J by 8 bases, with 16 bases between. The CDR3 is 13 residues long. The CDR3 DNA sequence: TGTGCCTGGACCCCCTGGGTAGGAGGTACGCAGTATTTT. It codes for CAWTPWVGGTQYF.

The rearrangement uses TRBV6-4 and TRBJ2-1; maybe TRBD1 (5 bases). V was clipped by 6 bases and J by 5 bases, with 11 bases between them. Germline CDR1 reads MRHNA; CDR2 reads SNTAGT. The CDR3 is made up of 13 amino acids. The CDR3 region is CASSSGPNNEQFF. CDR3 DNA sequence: TGTGCCAGCAGCTCAGGGCCGAACAATGAGCAGTTCTTC.

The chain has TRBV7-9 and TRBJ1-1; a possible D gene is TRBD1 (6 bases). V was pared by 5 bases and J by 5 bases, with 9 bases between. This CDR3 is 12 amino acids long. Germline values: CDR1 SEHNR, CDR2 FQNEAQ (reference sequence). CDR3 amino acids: CASSIRGTEAFF. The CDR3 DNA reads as TGTGCCAGCAGCATAAGGGGGACTGAAGCTTTCTTT.

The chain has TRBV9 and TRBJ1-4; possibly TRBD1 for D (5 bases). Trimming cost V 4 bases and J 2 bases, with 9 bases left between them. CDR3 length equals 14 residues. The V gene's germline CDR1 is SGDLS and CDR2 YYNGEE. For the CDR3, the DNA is TGTGCCAGCAGCAAAGGGGATACTAATGAAAAACTGTTTTTT. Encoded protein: CASSKGDTNEKLFF.

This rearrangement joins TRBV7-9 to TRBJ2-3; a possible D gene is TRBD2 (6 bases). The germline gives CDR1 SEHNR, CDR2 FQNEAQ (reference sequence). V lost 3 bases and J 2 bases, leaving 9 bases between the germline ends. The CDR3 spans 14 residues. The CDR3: CASSLLADTDTQYF. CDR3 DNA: TGTGCCAGCAGCTTGTTAGCGGACACAGATACGCAGTATTTT.

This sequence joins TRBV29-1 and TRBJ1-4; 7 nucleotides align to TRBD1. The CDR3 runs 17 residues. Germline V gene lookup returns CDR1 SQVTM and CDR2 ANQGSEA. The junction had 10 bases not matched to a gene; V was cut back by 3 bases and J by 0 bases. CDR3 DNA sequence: TGCAGCGTTGAGGGGGACAGAGAATCCACAACTAATGAAAAACTGTTTTTT. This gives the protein CSVEGDRESTTNEKLFF.